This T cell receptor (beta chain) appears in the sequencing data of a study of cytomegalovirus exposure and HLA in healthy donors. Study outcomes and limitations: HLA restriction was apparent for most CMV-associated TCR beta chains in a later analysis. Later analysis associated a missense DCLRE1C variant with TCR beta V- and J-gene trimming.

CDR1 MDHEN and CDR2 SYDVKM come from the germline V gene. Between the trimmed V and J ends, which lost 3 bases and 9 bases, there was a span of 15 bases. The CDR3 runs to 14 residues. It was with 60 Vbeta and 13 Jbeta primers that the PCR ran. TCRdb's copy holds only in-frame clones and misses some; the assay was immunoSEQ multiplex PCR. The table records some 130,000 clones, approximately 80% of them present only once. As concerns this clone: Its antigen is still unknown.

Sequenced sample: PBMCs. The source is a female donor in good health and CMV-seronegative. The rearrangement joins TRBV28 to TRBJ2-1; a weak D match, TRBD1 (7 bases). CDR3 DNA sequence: TGTGCCAGCAGTTTGCCTCACAGGGGAGGTGAGCAGTTCTTC. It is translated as CASSLPHRGGEQFF.